This T cell receptor (beta chain) is drawn from a study of blood T cell repertoires in COVID-19. V lost 6 bases, J lost 9 bases, and 12 bases lay in between. This CDR3 is built from 12 residues. CDR1 is KGHSH and CDR2 is LQKENI in the germline V gene. Method: immunoSEQ multiplex PCR; TCRdb's copy keeps in-frame clones and lacks some. The sample contains more than 85,000 clones, more than 85% of which appear only once. This chain uses TRBV18 with TRBJ2-1; possible D gene TRBD1, 6 bases. The sample comprised peripheral blood. The receptor's source is a man aged 45 to 65 with active or convalescent COVID-19. The CDR3 spells CASSNRDGEQFF. The CDR3 DNA reads as TGTGCCAGCTCCAACAGGGATGGTGAGCAGTTCTTC. Filled out from reference TRBV18 and TRBJ2-1, the complete variable domain reads NAGVMQNPRHLVRRRGQEARLRCSPMKGHSHVYWYRQLPEEGLKFMVYLQKENIIDESGMPKERFSAEFPKEGPSILRIQQVVRGDSAAYFCASSNRDGEQFFGPGTRLTVL.